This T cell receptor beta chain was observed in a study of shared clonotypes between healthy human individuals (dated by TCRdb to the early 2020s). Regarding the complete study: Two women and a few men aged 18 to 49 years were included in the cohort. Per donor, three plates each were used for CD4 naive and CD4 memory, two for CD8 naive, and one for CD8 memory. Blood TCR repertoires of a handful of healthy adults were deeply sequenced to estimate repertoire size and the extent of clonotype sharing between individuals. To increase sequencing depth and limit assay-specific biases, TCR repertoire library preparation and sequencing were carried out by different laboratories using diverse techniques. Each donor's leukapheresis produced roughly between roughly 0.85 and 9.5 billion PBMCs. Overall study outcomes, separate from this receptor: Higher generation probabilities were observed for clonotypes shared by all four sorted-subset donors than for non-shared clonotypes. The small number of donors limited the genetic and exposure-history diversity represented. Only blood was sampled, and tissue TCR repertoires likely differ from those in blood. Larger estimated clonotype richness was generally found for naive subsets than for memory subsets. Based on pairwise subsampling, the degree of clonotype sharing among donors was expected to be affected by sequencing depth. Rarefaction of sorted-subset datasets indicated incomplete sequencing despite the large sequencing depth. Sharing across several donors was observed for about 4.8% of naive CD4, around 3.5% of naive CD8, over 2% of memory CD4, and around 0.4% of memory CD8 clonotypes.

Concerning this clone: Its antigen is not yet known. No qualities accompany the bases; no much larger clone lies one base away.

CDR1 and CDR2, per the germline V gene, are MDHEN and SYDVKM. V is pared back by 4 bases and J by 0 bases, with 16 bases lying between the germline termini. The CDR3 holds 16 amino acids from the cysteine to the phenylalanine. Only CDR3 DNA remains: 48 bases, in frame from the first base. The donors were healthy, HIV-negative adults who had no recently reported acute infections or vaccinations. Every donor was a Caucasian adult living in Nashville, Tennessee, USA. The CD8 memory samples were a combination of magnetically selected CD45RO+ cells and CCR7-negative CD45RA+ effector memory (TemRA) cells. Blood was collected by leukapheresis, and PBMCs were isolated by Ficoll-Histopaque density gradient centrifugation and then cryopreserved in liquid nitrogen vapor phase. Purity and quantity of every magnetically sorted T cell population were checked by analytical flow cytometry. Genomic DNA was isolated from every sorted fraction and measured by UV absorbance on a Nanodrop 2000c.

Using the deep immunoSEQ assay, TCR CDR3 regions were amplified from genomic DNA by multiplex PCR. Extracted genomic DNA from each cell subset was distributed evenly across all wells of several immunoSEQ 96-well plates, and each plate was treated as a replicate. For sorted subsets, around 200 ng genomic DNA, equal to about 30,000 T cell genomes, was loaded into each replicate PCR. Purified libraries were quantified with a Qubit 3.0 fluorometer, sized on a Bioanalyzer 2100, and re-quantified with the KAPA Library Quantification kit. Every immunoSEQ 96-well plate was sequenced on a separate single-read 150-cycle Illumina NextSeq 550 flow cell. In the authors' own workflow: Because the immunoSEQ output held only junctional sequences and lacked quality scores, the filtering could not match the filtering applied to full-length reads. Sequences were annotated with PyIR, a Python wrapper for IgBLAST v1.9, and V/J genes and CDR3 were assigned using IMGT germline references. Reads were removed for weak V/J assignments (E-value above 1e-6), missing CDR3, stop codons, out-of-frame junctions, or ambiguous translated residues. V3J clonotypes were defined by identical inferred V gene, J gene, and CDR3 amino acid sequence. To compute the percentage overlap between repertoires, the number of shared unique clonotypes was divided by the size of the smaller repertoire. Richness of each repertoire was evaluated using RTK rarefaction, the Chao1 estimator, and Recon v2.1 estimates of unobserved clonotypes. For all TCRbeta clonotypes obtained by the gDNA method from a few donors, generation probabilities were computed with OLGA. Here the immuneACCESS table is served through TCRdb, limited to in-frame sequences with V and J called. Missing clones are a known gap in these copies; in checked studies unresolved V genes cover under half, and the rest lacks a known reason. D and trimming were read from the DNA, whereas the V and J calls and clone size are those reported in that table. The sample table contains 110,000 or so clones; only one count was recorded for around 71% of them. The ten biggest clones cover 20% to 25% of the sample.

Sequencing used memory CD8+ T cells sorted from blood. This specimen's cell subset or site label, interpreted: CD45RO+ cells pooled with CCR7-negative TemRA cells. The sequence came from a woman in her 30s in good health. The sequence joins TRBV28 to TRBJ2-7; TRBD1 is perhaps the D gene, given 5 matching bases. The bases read TGTGCCAGCAGTTCATTACGGACACCCCGCTCCTACGAGCAGTACTTC. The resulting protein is CASSSLRTPRSYEQYF.